Included here is one T cell receptor beta chain sequence, with context. Antigen unknown. This entry belongs to a study of OX40 agonist ivuxolimab in advanced cancers. Study-wide context: Earlier anti-PD-1, anti-PD-L1 or anti-CTLA-4 therapy was permitted; roughly 40% had received some. Partial responses were achieved by three patients, of whom one had hepatocellular carcinoma and two had cutaneous melanoma. Study findings and constraints: Relative to CD4+ cells, CD8+ T cells on average had more expanded clones. At 0.1-3.0 mg/kg, partial responders had clonal expansion among the lowest observed.

V dropped 5 bases and J dropped 1; count of bases not matched to a gene: 8. Looked up from germline, CDR1 is LNHDA and CDR2 is SQIVND (reference sequence). This CDR3 spans 16 amino acids. Using immunoSEQ multiplex PCR, the repertoire was profiled, and TCRdb retains in-frame clones only, with some absent. This table has 65,000 to 95,000 clones, 80% to 90% appearing once. The chain is built from TRBV19 and TRBJ2-7; 10 bases are shared with TRBD2. This TCR came from an adult with an advanced solid tumor such as melanoma, head and neck, liver or kidney cancer. Sample: CD4+ or CD8+ T cells sorted from blood, taken in a trial of the OX40 agonist ivuxolimab. CDR3: CASSFSLLAGSYEQYF. The CDR3 region has the DNA TGTGCCAGTAGTTTCTCTCTACTAGCGGGATCCTACGAGCAGTACTTC.